These 10 T cell receptor beta chains were sequenced from one sample in a study of OX40 agonist ivuxolimab in advanced cancers. Measured with immunoSEQ multiplex PCR; TCRdb has only the in-frame clones, and not every one. The sample includes tens of thousands of clones, roughly 80% of them seen just once. Here the sequenced sample was CD4+ or CD8+ T cells sorted from blood, taken in a trial of the OX40 agonist ivuxolimab. Receptors originate from an adult with an advanced solid tumor such as melanoma, head and neck, liver or kidney cancer.

This chain uses TRBV19 with TRBJ2-2, with 10 bases lining up with TRBD1. The germline gives CDR1 LNHDA, CDR2 SQIVND (reference sequence). V dropped 6 bases and J dropped 7; count of bases not matched to a gene: 5. CDR3 length: 14 amino acids. Here the CDR3 DNA reads TGTGCCAGTAGCCCGGGACAGGGGAGCGGGGAGCTGTTTTTT. Its translation: CASSPGQGSGELFF. The variable domain in full, with the rest retrieved from reference TRBV19 and TRBJ2-2, is DGGITQSPKYLFRKEGQNVTLSCEQNLNHDAMYWYRQDPGQGLRLIYYSQIVNDFQKGDIAEGYSVSREKKESFPLTVTSAQKNPTAFYLCASSPGQGSGELFFGEGSRLTVL.

In this sample, this clone turned up a few times. This chain joins TRBV19 and TRBJ1-2; D ambiguous. The V gene lost 4 bases and the J gene lost 5 bases, with 8 bases spanning the gap. This CDR3 is built from 12 residues. CDR1 LNHDA and CDR2 SQIVND come from the germline V gene (reference sequence). CDR3 in DNA: TGTGCCAGTAGTACAGCAGCTTATGGCTACACCTTC. It specifies CASSTAAYGYTF.

A note on this clone: The junction shows a germline mismatch at one end, possibly a read error. The CDR3 coding sequence is TGTGCTAGCAGCTTAGGGACCTATGAGACCCAGTACTTC. The encoded protein is CASSLGTYETQYF. The rearrangement links TRBV7-7 to TRBJ2-5; D is tentatively TRBD1 or TRBD2 (5 bases each). In germline, CDR1 is SSHAT, CDR2 FNYEAQ (reference sequence). This CDR3 is built from 13 residues.

The V call is TRBV5-5, the J call TRBJ1-1; D remains ambiguous. This CDR3 contains 15 residues. Germline values: CDR1 SGHKS, CDR2 YYEKEE (reference sequence). V lost 4 bases to trimming and J lost 0 bases, with 13 bases between them. CDR3: CASSNGWQVNTEAFF. The CDR3 DNA reads TGTGCCAGCAGCAATGGGTGGCAGGTGAACACTGAAGCTTTCTTT.

This clone is classed as medium-sized. V and J are TRBV6-5 and TRBJ1-2, with 7 bases fitting TRBD1. V shed 6 bases, J shed 6 bases, and the junction held 7 bases outside the gene matches. Germline CDR1 is MNHEY and CDR2 is SVGAGI. The CDR3 runs to 13 residues. The CDR3 DNA is TGTGCCAGCAGCCTTTACAGGGGTGATGGCTACACCTTC. This sequence encodes CASSLYRGDGYTF.

This clone has only a few counts. This chain links TRBV5-1 with TRBJ2-7; weak D call: TRBD2 (7 bases). Germline CDR1 and CDR2: SGHRS and YFSETQ. Trimming left V 4 bases short and J 7 bases short, with 18 bases between. The CDR3 covers 14 residues. The CDR3 bases are TGCGCCAGCAGCATAGAAGGGGGGGCGCGGGAGCAGTACTTC. Protein: CASSIEGGAREQYF.

This clone has only one observation. The CDR3 DNA sequence: TGTGCCAGCAGTGGCGGGCAGGGCTATGGCTACACCTTC. This encodes CASSGGQGYGYTF. The V gene is TRBV2, the J gene TRBJ1-2; TRBD1 is a possible D gene (5 bases). The CDR3 extends over 13 amino acids. V lost 4 bases and J lost 4, with 10 bases in between. From germline, CDR1 is SNHLY and CDR2 FYNNEI.

The chain joins TRBV9 to TRBJ2-7, with D tentatively TRBD2 (6 bases). V was clipped by 4 bases and J by 3 bases, with 11 bases between them. The CDR3 is 13 residues long. Germline assignment: CDR1 SGDLS and CDR2 YYNGEE. The CDR3 reads CASSPRDFYEQYF. DNA for the CDR3: TGTGCCAGCAGCCCCCGGGACTTCTACGAGCAGTACTTC.

The chain links TRBV9 to TRBJ2-2; TRBD1 matches at 9 bases. CDR1 is SGDLS, CDR2 YYNGEE, per germline. The CDR3 covers 14 residues. The ends lost 7 bases at V and 7 bases at J; junction bases unmatched: 8. CDR3 residues: CASRRTGEVGELFF. The DNA for the CDR3 is TGTGCCAGCCGGAGGACAGGGGAAGTCGGGGAGCTGTTTTTT. Using reference TRBV9 and TRBJ2-2 for the parts outside the CDR3, the full variable domain is DSGVTQTPKHLITATGQRVTLRCSPRSGDLSVYWYQQSLDQGLQFLIQYYNGEERAKGNILERFSAQQFPDLHSELNLSSLELGDSALYFCASRRTGEVGELFFGEGSRLTVL.

A word on this clone: A junction boundary mismatches the germline segment, possibly from a read error. The V and J genes are TRBV4-1 and TRBJ2-2, with 7 bases aligning to TRBD2. CDR1 MGHRA and CDR2 YSYEKL come from the germline V gene. The CDR3 is made up of 15 amino acids. The CDR3 DNA sequence: TGTGCCAGCAGCCAAGATGGGACTACCACCGGGGAGCTGTTTTTT. This sequence encodes CASSQDGTTTGELFF.